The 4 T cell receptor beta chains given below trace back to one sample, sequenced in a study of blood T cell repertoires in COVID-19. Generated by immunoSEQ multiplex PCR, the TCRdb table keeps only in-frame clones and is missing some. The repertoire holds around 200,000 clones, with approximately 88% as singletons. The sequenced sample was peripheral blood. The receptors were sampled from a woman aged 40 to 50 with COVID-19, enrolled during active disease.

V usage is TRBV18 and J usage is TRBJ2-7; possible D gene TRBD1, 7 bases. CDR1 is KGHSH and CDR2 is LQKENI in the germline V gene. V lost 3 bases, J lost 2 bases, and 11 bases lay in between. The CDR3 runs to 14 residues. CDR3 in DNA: TGTGCCAGCTCACCTTCCAGGGGGGCCTACGAGCAGTACTTC. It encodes CASSPSRGAYEQYF.

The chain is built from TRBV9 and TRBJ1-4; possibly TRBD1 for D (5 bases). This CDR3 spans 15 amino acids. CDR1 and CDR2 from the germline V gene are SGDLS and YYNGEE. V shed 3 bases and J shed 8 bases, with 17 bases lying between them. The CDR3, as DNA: TGTGCCAGCAGCGGATTGGGTCAGGGTAACGAAAAACTGTTTTTT. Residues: CASSGLGQGNEKLFF.

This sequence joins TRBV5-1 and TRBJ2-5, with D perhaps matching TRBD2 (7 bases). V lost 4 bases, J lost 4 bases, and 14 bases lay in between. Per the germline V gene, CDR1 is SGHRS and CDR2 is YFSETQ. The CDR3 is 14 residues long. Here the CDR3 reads CASSHGGGAETQYF. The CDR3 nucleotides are TGCGCCAGCAGCCACGGAGGGGGGGCAGAGACCCAGTACTTC. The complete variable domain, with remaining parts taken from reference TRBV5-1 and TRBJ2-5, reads KAGVTQTPRYLIKTRGQQVTLSCSPISGHRSVSWYQQTPGQGLQFLFEYFSETQRNKGNFPGRFSGRQFSNSRSEMNVSTLELGDSALYLCASSHGGGAETQYFGPGTRLLVL.

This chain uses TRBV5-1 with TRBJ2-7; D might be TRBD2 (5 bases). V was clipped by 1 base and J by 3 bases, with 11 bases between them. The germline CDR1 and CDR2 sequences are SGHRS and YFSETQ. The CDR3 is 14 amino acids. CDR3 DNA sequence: TGCGCCAGCAGCTTGATTCAGAGGGACTACGAGCAGTACTTC. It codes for CASSLIQRDYEQYF. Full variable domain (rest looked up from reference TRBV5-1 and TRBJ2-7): KAGVTQTPRYLIKTRGQQVTLSCSPISGHRSVSWYQQTPGQGLQFLFEYFSETQRNKGNFPGRFSGRQFSNSRSEMNVSTLELGDSALYLCASSLIQRDYEQYFGPGTRLTVT.